What follows are 29 T cell receptor beta chains derived from one specimen sequenced in a study of CD4+ T cells in melanoma. Sequencing used immunoSEQ multiplex PCR; TCRdb keeps in-frame clones, though not all of them. The sample consists of some 110,000 clones, roughly 90% of them appearing once. Sequenced sample: peripheral blood. The receptors were sampled from a human donor with melanoma.

With respect to this clone: Distinct nucleotide sequences in the sample also encode this CDR3. The V gene is TRBV5-1, the J gene TRBJ2-1, with 11 bases identical to TRBD2. The J segment lost 3 bases and the V segment lost 1 base, leaving 0 bases of the junction unmatched. This CDR3 comprises 15 residues. Germline CDR1 reads SGHRS; CDR2 reads YFSETQ. For the CDR3, the DNA is TGCGCCAGCAGCTTGCTAGCGGGGGGCTACAATGAGCAGTTCTTC. This gives the protein CASSLLAGGYNEQFF.

The gene calls are TRBV27 and TRBJ1-2; perhaps TRBD1 as D (5 bases). The V end was cut by 4 bases, the J end by 0 bases, with 12 bases between. CDR3 length: 15 residues. Per germline, CDR1 MNHEY and CDR2 SMNVEV (reference sequence). CDR3 amino acids: CASSSYDRPNYGYTF. CDR3 bases: TGTGCCAGCAGTTCCTACGACAGACCTAACTATGGCTACACCTTC.

This clone was picked up one time. The rearrangement links TRBV5-4 to TRBJ2-1; weak D call: TRBD2 (5 bases). The germline gives CDR1 SGHNT, CDR2 YYREEE (reference sequence). V gave up 0 bases and J gave up 4 bases, with 8 bases separating them. The CDR3 length is 14 residues. The CDR3: CASSLGLLYNEQFF. Here the CDR3 DNA reads TGTGCCAGCAGCTTGGGACTACTTTACAATGAGCAGTTCTTC.

The CDR3 loop reads CASSVDRNQPQHF. DNA of the CDR3: TGTGCCAGTAGTGTGGACAGAAATCAGCCCCAGCATTTT. This rearrangement joins TRBV19 to TRBJ1-5; maybe TRBD1 (6 bases). The CDR3 sequence is 13 residues long. Deletions cut 5 bases from V and 4 bases from J, with 9 bases between. Germline CDR1 is LNHDA and CDR2 is SQIVND (reference sequence).

CDR3: CASSLQVGPNEQYF. CDR3 coding DNA: TGCGCCAGCAGCCTCCAAGTGGGCCCTAACGAGCAGTACTTC. The rearrangement joins TRBV5-1 to TRBJ2-7; D gene ambiguous. CDR1 is SGHRS and CDR2 is YFSETQ in the germline V gene. The CDR3 is 14 residues long. Trimming took off 4 bases at V and 5 bases at J, with 16 bases between the two ends.

The gene calls are TRBV10-3 and TRBJ2-3; D perhaps matches TRBD2 (5 bases). Germline CDR1 and CDR2: ENHRY and SYGVKD. This CDR3 is 15 amino acids long. With 0 bases removed from V and 5 bases from J, the gap between germline ends came to 12 bases. CDR3 sequence: CAISESREYEDTQYF. The CDR3 nucleotides are TGTGCCATCAGTGAGTCGAGGGAGTACGAAGATACGCAGTATTTT.

The DNA of the CDR3 is TGTGCCACCAGCAGTGGCCTGGGGAGGGTCACAGATACGCAGTATTTT. Residues: CATSSGLGRVTDTQYF. The chain couples TRBV15 to TRBJ2-3; 7 positions match TRBD2. CDR3 length: 16 residues. Trimming cost V 3 bases and J 2 bases; bases outside gene matches: 8. The germline V gene encodes CDR1 LNHNV and CDR2 YYDKDF (reference sequence).

This chain joins TRBV7-2 and TRBJ1-5, with no clear D. This CDR3 has 12 amino acids. Germline V lookup: CDR1 SGHTA, CDR2 FQGNSA. V was trimmed by 4 bases and J by 3 bases, leaving 4 bases between them. Here the CDR3 DNA reads TGTGCCAGCAGCTCCCTCAATCAGCCCCAGCATTTT. Its protein is CASSSLNQPQHF. Looking up the rest from reference TRBV7-2 and TRBJ1-5 gives the full variable domain: GAGVSQSPSNKVTEKGKDVELRCDPISGHTALYWYRQSLGQGLEFLIYFQGNSAPDKSGLPSDRFSAERTGGSVSTLTIQRTQQEDSAVYLCASSSLNQPQHFGDGTRLSIL.

V and J are TRBV15 and TRBJ1-2; D is possibly TRBD1 (6 bases). This CDR3 spans 15 amino acids. Germline CDR1 reads LNHNV; CDR2 reads YYDKDF (reference sequence). V was clipped by 8 bases and J by 7 bases, with 23 bases between them. The CDR3 sequence: CATRLRGLGLGGYTF. CDR3 DNA: TGTGCCACCCGACTCAGGGGTTTGGGCCTCGGTGGCTACACCTTC.

The V gene is TRBV5-6, the J gene TRBJ2-7; D uncertain. CDR3 length: 13 residues. In germline, CDR1 is SGHDT, CDR2 YYEEEE. Trimming took off 1 base at V and 2 bases at J, with 7 bases between the two ends. The CDR3 reads CASSLSQAYEQYF. The CDR3 bases are TGTGCCAGCAGCTTGAGTCAGGCCTACGAGCAGTACTTC.

This chain joins TRBV18 and TRBJ1-1; 7 bases agree with TRBD1. Germline assignment: CDR1 KGHSH and CDR2 LQKENI. V shed 8 bases, J shed 4 bases, and the junction held 10 bases outside the gene matches. The CDR3 loop spans 14 amino acids. CDR3 in amino acids: CASRRQGWGTEAFF. DNA of the CDR3: TGTGCCAGCAGAAGACAGGGTTGGGGCACTGAAGCTTTCTTT.

The chain employs TRBV7-2 and TRBJ2-2; no firm D call. Trimming removed 3 bases at V and 1 base at J, with 6 bases between. The CDR3 is 14 amino acids. Germline assignment: CDR1 SGHTA and CDR2 FQGNSA. In nucleotides, the CDR3 is TGTGCCAGCAGCTTGGCGGAGAACACCGGGGAGCTGTTTTTT. Protein: CASSLAENTGELFF.

This sequence joins TRBV7-3 and TRBJ2-2; weak D call: TRBD2 (6 bases). Germline CDR1 reads SGHTA; CDR2 reads FQGTGA. V was shortened by 2 bases and J by 6 bases, with 13 bases between the two germline ends. CDR3 size: 15 residues. CDR3 coding DNA: TGTGCCAGCAGCTTAGTCCGGGAGACGTCCGGGGAGCTGTTTTTT. Translating gives CASSLVRETSGELFF.

This clone is a singleton in its sample. This rearrangement joins TRBV5-4 to TRBJ2-5, with TRBD2 identical over 10 bases. The CDR3 consists of 14 residues. J was trimmed by 4 bases and V by 4 bases; bases with no gene match: 4. The germline V gene has CDR1 SGHNT and CDR2 YYREEE (reference sequence). In DNA form, the CDR3 reads TGTGCCAGCAGCCCCCGGACTAGCGGAGAGACCCAGTACTTC. Translation: CASSPRTSGETQYF.

The rearrangement links TRBV2 to TRBJ1-2; a possible D gene is TRBD1 (6 bases). CDR1 SNHLY and CDR2 FYNNEI come from the germline V gene. Trimming left V 7 bases short and J 13 bases short, with 19 bases between. CDR3 length equals 12 residues. CDR3 nucleotides: TGTGCCAGCATGAAGTCGGGACATATTGGCACCTTC. Its protein is CASMKSGHIGTF.

This clone came up a few times. The rearrangement links TRBV18 to TRBJ1-5; possibly TRBD1 for D (5 bases). CDR1 and CDR2 (germline): KGHSH, LQKENI. There are 15 residues in the CDR3. V was trimmed by 2 bases and J by 11 bases, leaving 19 bases between them. CDR3 in amino acids: CASSPNGRVETAQHF. CDR3 DNA: TGTGCCAGCTCACCAAACGGCAGGGTCGAAACAGCCCAGCATTTT.

The J gene is TRBJ2-2, the V gene TRBV7-2, with 11 bases fitting TRBD1. There are 16 residues in the CDR3. Germline CDR1 and CDR2: SGHTA and FQGNSA. The V segment lost 5 bases and the J segment 7 bases; nucleotides outside the gene matches: 9. As DNA, the CDR3 is TGTGCCAGCAGCCCTCGTAGGACAGGGGGCGGCGGGGAGCTGTTTTTT. Translated: CASSPRRTGGGGELFF.

This chain connects TRBV5-1 to TRBJ2-3; 7 nucleotides agree with TRBD2. J gave up 3 bases and V 6 bases, and 7 bases lay outside the gene matches. Germline V CDR1 and CDR2: SGHRS, YFSETQ. The CDR3 is 14 residues long. As DNA, the CDR3 is TGCGCCAGCAACGGGGCTAGCGGAACAGATACGCAGTATTTT. It is translated as CASNGASGTDTQYF.

J is TRBJ2-5 and V is TRBV6-6; D gene unclear. The CDR3 is made up of 14 amino acids. Deletions cut 0 bases from V and 1 base from J, with 6 bases between. Per the germline V gene, CDR1 is MNHNY and CDR2 is SVGAGI (reference sequence). The CDR3 DNA sequence: TGTGCCAGCAGTTACTCGAATTTCCAAGAGACCCAGTACTTC. Its protein is CASSYSNFQETQYF.

This clone has only a few counts. This chain joins TRBV7-3 and TRBJ1-1, with TRBD1 matching 8 bases. The trim removed 3 bases at V and 5 bases at J, leaving 2 bases unmatched. This CDR3 comprises 13 residues. Germline lookup yields CDR1 SGHTA and CDR2 FQGTGA. The CDR3 here is CASSFGQGTEAFF. CDR3 nucleotides: TGTGCCAGCAGCTTCGGACAGGGAACTGAAGCTTTCTTT. The full variable domain, its missing parts supplied by reference TRBV7-3 and TRBJ1-1, is GAGVSQTPSNKVTEKGKYVELRCDPISGHTALYWYRQSLGQGPEFLIYFQGTGAADDSGLPNDRFFAVRPEGSVSTLKIQRTERGDSAVYLCASSFGQGTEAFFGQGTRLTVV.

The genes are TRBV4-1 and TRBJ2-7; 7 bases fit TRBD1. The junction had 7 bases not matched to a gene; V was cut back by 2 bases and J by 0 bases. CDR3 length: 16 residues. The germline gives CDR1 MGHRA, CDR2 YSYEKL. CDR3 loop: CASSQSPRGSSYEQYF. The CDR3 DNA sequence: TGCGCCAGCAGCCAAAGCCCCAGGGGGAGCTCCTACGAGCAGTACTTC.

The gene calls are TRBV28 and TRBJ1-2; 8 nucleotides line up with TRBD1. This CDR3 region has 16 residues. Germline CDR1 reads MDHEN; CDR2 reads SYDVKM. Unmatched junction bases numbered 11, after V lost 2 bases and J lost 6 bases. This CDR3 reads CASSLGWGQVGDGYTF. The CDR3 DNA reads TGTGCCAGCAGTTTAGGGTGGGGACAGGTGGGGGATGGCTACACCTTC.

V usage is TRBV6-6 and J usage is TRBJ1-5; D is undetermined. V was trimmed by 5 bases and J by 5 bases, leaving 4 bases between them. The CDR3 spans 11 residues. Germline V gene data show CDR1 as MNHNY and CDR2 as SVGAGI (reference sequence). In DNA form, the CDR3 reads TGTGCCAGCAGTAAGGATCAGCCCCAGCATTTT. This encodes CASSKDQPQHF.

J is TRBJ2-5 and V is TRBV4-2; 7 bases line up with TRBD2. The ends lost 4 bases at V and 2 bases at J; junction bases unmatched: 10. The CDR3 spans 16 residues. Germline V gives CDR1 LGHNA, CDR2 YNFKEQ. CDR3 DNA sequence: TGTGCCAGCAGCCCGCTCCCGGGGGGAGGGCAAGAGACCCAGTACTTC. Its protein product is CASSPLPGGGQETQYF.

This rearrangement joins TRBV28 to TRBJ2-6, with 14 bases aligning to TRBD2. The CDR3 consists of 16 residues. Looked up from germline, CDR1 is MDHEN and CDR2 is SYDVKM. Trimming at V came to 10 bases and at J to 3 bases, leaving 5 bases not matched to a gene. CDR3 protein: CATGLAGGNGANVLTF. DNA of the CDR3: TGTGCCACAGGACTAGCGGGAGGTAATGGGGCCAACGTCCTGACTTTC.

This rearrangement joins TRBV10-3 to TRBJ1-5, with no clear D. The CDR3 is made up of 14 amino acids. Germline V lookup: CDR1 ENHRY, CDR2 SYGVKD. Trimming removed 6 bases at V and 0 bases at J, with 9 bases between. DNA of the CDR3: TGTGCCATCAGCGGCAGTGGTAGCAATCAGCCCCAGCATTTT. This codes for CAISGSGSNQPQHF.

The chain recombines TRBV7-3 with TRBJ1-6; no definite D call. V was cut by 4 bases and J by 7 bases, with 14 bases left in between. The germline CDR1 and CDR2 sequences are SGHTA and FQGTGA. The CDR3 has 15 amino acids. The CDR3 DNA follows: TGTGCCAGCAGCTCCAGACCCGGAGGGAATTCACCCCTCCACTTT. Its protein product is CASSSRPGGNSPLHF. Based on the CDR3 plus reference TRBV7-3 and TRBJ1-6, the full variable domain is GAGVSQTPSNKVTEKGKYVELRCDPISGHTALYWYRQSLGQGPEFLIYFQGTGAADDSGLPNDRFFAVRPEGSVSTLKIQRTERGDSAVYLCASSSRPGGNSPLHFGNGTRLTVT.

The rearrangement uses TRBV5-6 and TRBJ2-7; the D is unclear. The CDR3 is 13 amino acids. Trimming removed 0 bases from V and 5 bases from J, with 9 bases in between. Germline V lookup: CDR1 SGHDT, CDR2 YYEEEE. CDR3 sequence (DNA): TGTGCCAGCAGCTTGGCAGAAGGCGACGAGCAGTACTTC. Translation: CASSLAEGDEQYF.

V usage is TRBV14 and J usage is TRBJ2-5; 8 bases agree with TRBD1. The CDR3 totals 15 residues. Trimming took 2 bases from V and 0 from J; bases not matched to a gene: 2. The germline V gene encodes CDR1 SGHDN and CDR2 FVKESK. The CDR3 DNA is TGTGCCAGCAGCCAACTGGACAGGGACCAAGAGACCCAGTACTTC. Protein: CASSQLDRDQETQYF.